Described below is a single T cell receptor beta chain sequence and its context. This clone's antigen is unknown. No base qualities exist here, and no much larger clone lies one base off it. Using the deep immunoSEQ assay, multiplex PCR amplified TCR CDR3 regions from genomic DNA. For each cell subset, the extracted genomic DNA was distributed evenly across all wells of several immunoSEQ 96-well plates, and each plate served as one replicate. For sorted subsets, each replicate PCR was loaded with around 220 ng genomic DNA, equivalent to about 33,000 T cell genomes. The purified libraries were quantified using a Qubit 3.0 fluorometer, sized with a Bioanalyzer 2100, and then quantified again using the KAPA Library Quantification kit. Every immunoSEQ 96-well plate was sequenced on a separate single-read 150-cycle Illumina NextSeq 550 flow cell. The published analysis was carried out like this. Because the immunoSEQ output held only junctional sequences and lacked quality scores, the filtering could not match the filtering applied to full-length reads. Sequences were annotated with PyIR, a Python wrapper for IgBLAST v1.9, using IMGT germline references to assign V/J genes and CDR3. Reads were removed for weak V/J assignments (E-value above 1e-6), missing CDR3, stop codons, out-of-frame junctions, or ambiguous translated residues. A V3J clonotype was defined by an identical inferred V gene, J gene, and CDR3 amino acid sequence. Percentage overlap between repertoires was computed as shared unique clonotypes divided by the size of the smaller repertoire. Richness of each repertoire was evaluated using RTK rarefaction, the Chao1 estimator, and Recon v2.1 estimates of unobserved clonotypes. Generation probabilities were computed with OLGA for all TCRbeta clonotypes obtained by the gDNA method from a handful of donors. The clones in this table, taken by TCRdb from immuneACCESS, are in-frame only. Not every clone is retained; where verified, under half of the shortfall comes from an unresolved V gene, and the cause of the rest is unknown. V and J calls and clone size are those listed in that table; D and trimming were worked out from the DNA. In this sample the table shows about 680,000 clones, 73% of which occur a single time. About 1.8% of the sample lies in the top ten.

CDR1 SGHVS and CDR2 FQNEAQ were looked up in the germline V gene. The CDR3 numbers 14 residues from cysteine through phenylalanine. CDR3 DNA only is kept here, 42 bases in frame from base 1. Germline trimming: 5 bases from V, 5 bases from J; junction bases outside gene matches: 2. The data were obtained in a study of shared clonotypes between healthy human individuals (dated by TCRdb to about 2020). Looking at the study overall: The cohort comprised two women and a few men aged 18 to 49 years. For each donor, three plates each were used for CD4 naive and CD4 memory, two plates were used for CD8 naive, and one plate was used for CD8 memory. Blood TCR repertoires of a handful of healthy adults were deeply sequenced to estimate repertoire size and the extent of clonotype sharing between individuals. To increase sequencing depth and limit assay-specific biases, different laboratories used diverse techniques to prepare libraries and sequence TCR repertoires. Each donor's leukapheresis produced roughly between about 0.8 and 10 billion PBMCs.

The donors were healthy, HIV-negative adults who had no recently reported acute infections or vaccinations. Every donor was a Caucasian adult living in Nashville, Tennessee, USA. Magnetic negative selection was used to enrich CD4+ T cells, after which naive cells were positively selected on CD45RA and the negative fraction became the memory subset. Blood was collected by leukapheresis, and PBMCs were isolated by Ficoll-Histopaque density gradient centrifugation and then cryopreserved in liquid nitrogen vapor phase. Purity and quantity of every magnetically sorted T cell population were checked by analytical flow cytometry. From each sorted fraction, genomic DNA was isolated and quantified by UV absorbance on a Nanodrop 2000c. The research as a whole found: Sampling was limited to blood, and TCR repertoires in tissue likely differ from TCR repertoires in blood. Naive subsets generally had larger estimated clonotype richness than memory subsets did. Rarefaction of sorted-subset datasets indicated incomplete sequencing despite the large sequencing depth. Clonotypes shared by all four sorted-subset donors showed higher generation probabilities than non-shared clonotypes. Because the study included a small number of donors, the genetic and exposure-history diversity represented was limited. Across a handful of donors, around 5% of naive CD4, approximately 3.6% of naive CD8, under 2.5% of memory CD4, and roughly 0.4% of memory CD8 clonotypes were shared. Pairwise subsampling led to the expectation that sequencing depth would affect the degree of clonotype sharing among donors.

Sequencing was performed on memory CD4+ T cells sorted from blood. Sample cell subset or site, as interpreted from the label and publication: CD45RA-negative fraction. The source is a woman aged 25 to 39 in good health. The chain links TRBV7-8 with TRBJ2-5; 13 nucleotides in the junction match TRBD2. The sequence in DNA is TGTGCCAGCAGCCGGACTAGCGGGAGTGAGACCCAGTACTTC. Protein translation: CASSRTSGSETQYF.